The following is a TCR beta chain sequence with its context. The antigen remains unidentified. Only in-frame clones appear in the TCRdb table, and some are missing; sequencing was by immunoSEQ multiplex PCR. The sample consists of over 45,000 clones, around four fifths of them appearing once. These data originate in a study of OX40 agonist ivuxolimab in advanced cancers. At the level of the study: In this trial design, patients received ivuxolimab intravenously at 0.01 to 10 mg/kg every 2 weeks. Patients undergoing dose escalation presented with hepatocellular carcinoma, melanoma, renal cell or head and neck cancer. Participants, 82.7% male, averaged approximately 56 years of age, ranging from roughly 23 to 90.

Findings of the study overall: In a subset of nonresponders, normalized T-cell clonal expansion was also low.

The CDR3 extends over 12 amino acids. CDR1 is MNHEY and CDR2 is SVGAGI in the germline V gene. V dropped 4 bases and J dropped 7 bases, with 10 bases sitting between them. The J gene is TRBJ1-2, the V gene TRBV6-5, with D maybe TRBD1 (6 bases). Specimen: CD4+ or CD8+ T cells sorted from blood, collected in a trial of the OX40 agonist ivuxolimab. The sequence was collected from an adult with an advanced solid tumor such as melanoma, head and neck, liver or kidney cancer. The CDR3 spells CASSFRGAGYTF. DNA for the CDR3: TGTGCCAGCAGTTTCAGGGGAGCTGGCTACACCTTC.